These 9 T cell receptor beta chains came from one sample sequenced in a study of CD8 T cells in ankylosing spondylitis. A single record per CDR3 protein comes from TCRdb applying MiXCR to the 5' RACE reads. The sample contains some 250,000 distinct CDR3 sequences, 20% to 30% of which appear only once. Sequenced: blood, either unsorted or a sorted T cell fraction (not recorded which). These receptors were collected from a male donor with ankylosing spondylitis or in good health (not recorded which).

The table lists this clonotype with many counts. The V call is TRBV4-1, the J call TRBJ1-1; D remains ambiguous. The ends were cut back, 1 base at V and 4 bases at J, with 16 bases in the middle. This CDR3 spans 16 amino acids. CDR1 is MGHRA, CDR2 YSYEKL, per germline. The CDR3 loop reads CASSQVPRERTTEAFF. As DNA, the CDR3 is TGCGCCAGCAGCCAAGTCCCGAGGGAGAGGACCACTGAAGCTTTCTTT.

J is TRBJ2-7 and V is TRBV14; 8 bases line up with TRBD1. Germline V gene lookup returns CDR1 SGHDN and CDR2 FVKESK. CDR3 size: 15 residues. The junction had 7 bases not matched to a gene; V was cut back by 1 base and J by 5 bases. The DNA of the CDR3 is TGTGCCAGCAGCCAAGGCCCAGGGGGCGAGGACGAGCAGTACTTC. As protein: CASSQGPGGEDEQYF.

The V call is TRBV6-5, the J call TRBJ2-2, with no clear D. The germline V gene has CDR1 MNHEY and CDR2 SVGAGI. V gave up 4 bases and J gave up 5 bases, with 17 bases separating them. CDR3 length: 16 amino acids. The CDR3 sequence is CASSSPGRVGTGELFF. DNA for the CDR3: TGTGCCAGCAGTTCCCCCGGAAGGGTTGGGACCGGGGAGCTGTTTTTT.

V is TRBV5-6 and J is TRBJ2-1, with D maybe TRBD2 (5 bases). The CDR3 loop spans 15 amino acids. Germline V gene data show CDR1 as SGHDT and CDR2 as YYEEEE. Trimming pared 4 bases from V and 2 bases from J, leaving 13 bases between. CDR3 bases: TGTGCCAGCAGCGCGCCGGGGTCGGCCTACAATGAGCAGTTCTTC. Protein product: CASSAPGSAYNEQFF. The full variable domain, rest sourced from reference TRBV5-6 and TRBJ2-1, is DAGVTQSPTHLIKTRGQQVTLRCSPKSGHDTVSWYQQALGQGPQFIFQYYEEEERQRGNFPDRFSGHQFPNYSSELNVNALLLGDSALYLCASSAPGSAYNEQFFGPGTRLTVL.

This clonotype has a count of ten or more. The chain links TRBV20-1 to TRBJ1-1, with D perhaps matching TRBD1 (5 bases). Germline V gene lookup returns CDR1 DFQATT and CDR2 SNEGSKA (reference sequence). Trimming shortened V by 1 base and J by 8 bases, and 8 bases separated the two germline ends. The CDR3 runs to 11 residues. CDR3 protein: CSARAHREAFF. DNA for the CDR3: TGCAGTGCTAGAGCGCACAGGGAAGCTTTCTTT.

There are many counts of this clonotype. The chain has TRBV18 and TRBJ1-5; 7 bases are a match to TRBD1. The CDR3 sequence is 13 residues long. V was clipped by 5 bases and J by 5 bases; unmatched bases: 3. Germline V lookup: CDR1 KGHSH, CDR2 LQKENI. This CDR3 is CASSAGGDQPQHF. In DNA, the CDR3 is TGTGCCAGCTCAGCAGGGGGGGATCAGCCCCAGCATTTT.

The CDR3 nucleotides are TGCAGCGCCCTTCAGGGGGACTCCATCCAGCAGTACTTC. As protein: CSALQGDSIQQYF. The J gene is TRBJ2-7, the V gene TRBV29-1; D is perhaps TRBD1 (7 bases). V shed 7 bases and J shed 8 bases, with 21 bases lying between them. Germline loops: CDR1 SQVTM, CDR2 ANQGSEA. The CDR3 has 13 amino acids.

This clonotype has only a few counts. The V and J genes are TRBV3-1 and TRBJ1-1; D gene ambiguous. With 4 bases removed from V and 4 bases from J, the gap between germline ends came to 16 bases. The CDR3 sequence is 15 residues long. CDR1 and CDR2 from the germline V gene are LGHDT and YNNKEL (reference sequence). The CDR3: CASSPGSFAGTEAFF. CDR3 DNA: TGTGCCAGCAGCCCCGGGTCCTTCGCGGGCACTGAAGCTTTCTTT.

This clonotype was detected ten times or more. The CDR3 protein is CATSDLARPYNEQFF. In DNA, the CDR3 is TGTGCCACCAGTGATTTAGCTCGTCCGTACAATGAGCAGTTCTTC. The rearrangement links TRBV24-1 to TRBJ2-1; the D is unclear. The CDR3 covers 15 residues. Per germline, CDR1 KGHDR and CDR2 SFDVKD. Trimming took 1 base from V and 4 from J, leaving 10 bases between them.